Following are 30 T cell receptor beta chains from one sample sequenced in a study of cytomegalovirus exposure and HLA in healthy donors. A multiplex PCR was run with 60 Vbeta primers and 13 Jbeta primers. Sequenced by immunoSEQ multiplex PCR; TCRdb stores in-frame clones only, minus some. The sample records approximately 190,000 clones, approximately 80% being singletons. The specimen sequenced was PBMCs. The source of these receptors is a woman between 45 and 65 years old in good health and CMV-seropositive.

This chain links TRBV7-2 with TRBJ2-1; 8 bases match TRBD2. This CDR3 is built from 14 residues. Germline-derived CDR1 and CDR2 are SGHTA and FQGNSA. With V trimmed by 6 bases and J by 2 bases, 3 bases remained unmatched. The CDR3 here is CASSSGETYNEQFF. The DNA of the CDR3 is TGTGCCAGCAGTAGCGGGGAGACCTACAATGAGCAGTTCTTC.

The count of this clone is one. The rearrangement joins TRBV6-6 to TRBJ2-1; possibly TRBD1 for D (5 bases). Deletions cut 6 bases from V and 0 bases from J, with 9 bases between. Germline V lookup: CDR1 MNHNY, CDR2 SVGAGI (reference sequence). This CDR3 comprises 14 residues. This CDR3 reads CASSQGSSYNEQFF. The CDR3 bases are TGTGCCAGCAGCCAGGGTAGCTCCTACAATGAGCAGTTCTTC.

The chain carries TRBV5-1 and TRBJ2-3, with 7 bases lining up with TRBD1. The CDR3 runs 16 residues. The J segment lost 0 bases and the V segment lost 0 bases, leaving 4 bases of the junction unmatched. CDR1 is SGHRS and CDR2 is YFSETQ in the germline V gene. The CDR3 coding sequence is TGCGCCAGCAGCTTGGCGGGACAGTCTAGCACAGATACGCAGTATTTT. Protein sequence: CASSLAGQSSTDTQYF. Based on the CDR3 plus reference TRBV5-1 and TRBJ2-3, the full variable domain is KAGVTQTPRYLIKTRGQQVTLSCSPISGHRSVSWYQQTPGQGLQFLFEYFSETQRNKGNFPGRFSGRQFSNSRSEMNVSTLELGDSALYLCASSLAGQSSTDTQYFGPGTRLTVL.

Here the CDR3 reads CASSRDWPTEQFF. For the CDR3, the DNA is TGCGCCAGCAGCCGAGACTGGCCCACTGAGCAGTTCTTC. The V call is TRBV4-1, the J call TRBJ2-1; no definite D call. Germline V CDR1 and CDR2: MGHRA, YSYEKL. CDR3 length: 13 amino acids. The V end was cut by 4 bases, the J end by 9 bases, with 13 bases between.

CDR3 DNA sequence: TGTGCCAGTAGTATTGGATACGGGGACTATGGCTACACCTTC. Translating it yields CASSIGYGDYGYTF. The chain combines TRBV19 with TRBJ1-2; no reliable D call. Germline V gene data show CDR1 as LNHDA and CDR2 as SQIVND (reference sequence). V lost 3 bases to trimming and J lost 3 bases, with 11 bases between them. This CDR3 region has 14 residues.

This chain links TRBV6-1 with TRBJ1-1; TRBD1 matches 8 bases. Germline trimming cut 6 bases from V and 1 base from J; bases unmatched to any gene: 4. Germline V gives CDR1 MNHNS, CDR2 SASEGT. The CDR3 covers 14 residues. The CDR3 DNA reads as TGTGCCAGCAGGGGACAGGCGGGGAACACTGAAGCTTTCTTT. It encodes CASRGQAGNTEAFF.

V usage is TRBV6-6 and J usage is TRBJ2-3; TRBD2 agrees at 7 bases. This CDR3 contains 15 residues. V lost 2 bases, J lost 7 bases, and 9 bases stayed unmatched. Germline V gene lookup returns CDR1 MNHNY and CDR2 SVGAGI (reference sequence). CDR3 residues: CASSYVGGRAYTQYF. The CDR3, as DNA: TGTGCCAGCAGTTACGTCGGGGGGAGGGCATATACGCAGTATTTT.

V is TRBV7-2 and J is TRBJ2-7; D possibly corresponds to TRBD2 (6 bases). The CDR3 loop spans 15 amino acids. V was trimmed by 1 base and J by 6 bases, leaving 16 bases between them. In germline, CDR1 is SGHTA, CDR2 FQGNSA. CDR3 sequence: CASSLVGSGYFEQYF. CDR3 nucleotides: TGTGCCAGCAGCTTAGTAGGTAGCGGTTACTTCGAGCAGTACTTC. The whole variable domain, filled in from reference TRBV7-2 and TRBJ2-7, reads GAGVSQSPSNKVTEKGKDVELRCDPISGHTALYWYRQSLGQGLEFLIYFQGNSAPDKSGLPSDRFSAERTGGSVSTLTIQRTQQEDSAVYLCASSLVGSGYFEQYFGPGTRLTVT.

This chain's CDR3 is CASSVDTAQETQYF. The CDR3 DNA reads as TGTGCCAGCAGCGTAGACACAGCCCAAGAGACCCAGTACTTC. The rearrangement uses TRBV9 and TRBJ2-5; unclear D gene. The CDR3 spans 14 residues. V was clipped by 0 bases and J by 1 base, with 7 bases between them. Germline V gene data show CDR1 as SGDLS and CDR2 as YYNGEE.

The rearrangement joins TRBV18 to TRBJ2-2; 7 nucleotides match TRBD2. The CDR3 consists of 14 residues. Germline values: CDR1 KGHSH, CDR2 LQKENI. J lost 5 bases, V lost 5 bases, and 5 bases had no gene match. CDR3 loop: CASSSRGGTGELFF. DNA for the CDR3: TGTGCCAGCTCATCGCGCGGGGGAACCGGGGAGCTGTTTTTT.

The V call is TRBV5-4, the J call TRBJ1-2, with TRBD1 matching 7 bases. This CDR3 spans 13 amino acids. V lost 5 bases and J lost 8; bases outside the gene matches: 9. In germline, CDR1 is SGHNT, CDR2 YYREEE (reference sequence). The DNA for the CDR3 is TGTGCCAGCAGGTCCGGGACAGACCTCGGCTACACCTTC. Residues: CASRSGTDLGYTF.

The J gene is TRBJ2-2, the V gene TRBV7-2, with D possibly TRBD1 on 5 matching bases. The CDR3 is 13 residues long. V lost 3 bases and J 6 bases, leaving 8 bases between the germline ends. Germline loops: CDR1 SGHTA, CDR2 FQGNSA. CDR3 bases: TGTGCCAGCAGCTTCAGGGATCCCGGGGAGCTGTTTTTT. This encodes CASSFRDPGELFF.

V usage is TRBV5-1 and J usage is TRBJ1-1; 8 bases match TRBD1. The CDR3 loop spans 12 amino acids. The J segment lost 7 bases and the V segment lost 5 bases, leaving 4 bases of the junction unmatched. Germline loops: CDR1 SGHRS, CDR2 YFSETQ. In DNA form, the CDR3 reads TGCGCCAGCAGGGACAGGGCTGGTGAAGCTTTCTTT. Translation: CASRDRAGEAFF.

The CDR3 sequence: CASSTGDRPGGELFF. In DNA form, the CDR3 reads TGTGCCAGCAGCACCGGAGATAGGCCGGGCGGGGAGCTGTTTTTT. This chain links TRBV21-1 with TRBJ2-2; the DNA was not compared with TRBD2, the D call given in the table. TRBV21-1 is reported as a pseudogene. The CDR3 runs to 15 residues.

This chain connects TRBV15 to TRBJ1-2, with 7 bases fitting TRBD1. V lost 0 bases to trimming and J lost 4 bases; unmatched junction nucleotides: 8. CDR1 LNHNV and CDR2 YYDKDF come from the germline V gene (reference sequence). The CDR3 runs to 16 residues. This chain's CDR3 is CATSRDRGGGSYGYTF. In nucleotides, the CDR3 is TGTGCCACCAGCAGAGATCGTGGAGGGGGCTCCTATGGCTACACCTTC.

The CDR3 here is CSVADRDYGYTF. The CDR3 nucleotides are TGCAGCGTTGCGGACAGGGATTATGGCTACACCTTC. V usage is TRBV29-1 and J usage is TRBJ1-2; 8 bases map to TRBD1. The CDR3 covers 12 residues. Germline V gene data show CDR1 as SQVTM and CDR2 as ANQGSEA. J lost 5 bases, V lost 4 bases, and 3 bases had no gene match.

The chain links TRBV30 to TRBJ2-7; 7 positions agree with TRBD1. The CDR3 has 15 residues. The germline V gene has CDR1 GTSNPN and CDR2 SVGIG (reference sequence). V dropped 2 bases and J dropped 6; count of bases not matched to a gene: 13. CDR3 residues: CAWSPRGRGSSEQYF. In DNA, the CDR3 is TGTGCCTGGAGTCCCCGGGGCAGGGGGTCATCCGAGCAGTACTTC.

V and J are TRBV15 and TRBJ2-2, with D maybe TRBD1 (5 bases). The V end lost 3 bases, the J end lost 2 bases, and 7 bases lay between the germline ends. Germline CDR1 is LNHNV and CDR2 is YYDKDF (reference sequence). The CDR3 consists of 14 residues. DNA for the CDR3: TGTGCCACCAGCAGGGGGCCTAACACCGGGGAGCTGTTTTTT. Translating gives CATSRGPNTGELFF.

The chain carries TRBV4-1 and TRBJ2-7, with TRBD1 matching over 10 bases. The V and J ends lost 5 bases and 7 bases, in that order; junction bases with no gene match: 14. This CDR3 spans 16 amino acids. Per germline, CDR1 MGHRA and CDR2 YSYEKL. CDR3 amino acids: CASSSRIGTGVGEQYF. CDR3 nucleotide sequence: TGCGCCAGCAGCTCTCGAATTGGGACAGGGGTAGGGGAGCAGTACTTC.

The chain joins TRBV25-1 to TRBJ2-7; TRBD2 agrees at 11 bases. Trimming at V came to 8 bases and at J to 2 bases, leaving 5 bases not matched to a gene. This CDR3 is 14 amino acids long. CDR1 and CDR2 (germline): MGHDK, SYGVNS. In DNA, the CDR3 is TGTGCCAGCGGCAAGACTAGCGGGGCCTACGAGCAGTACTTC. Translated: CASGKTSGAYEQYF.

The genes are TRBV10-2 and TRBJ2-1; TRBD2 matches 7 bases. The CDR3 contains 14 residues. V lost 6 bases, J lost 10 bases, and 12 bases stayed unmatched. The germline V gene has CDR1 WSHSY and CDR2 SAAADI. The CDR3 loop is CASRPLEPSGEQFF. DNA for the CDR3: TGCGCCAGCAGGCCACTAGAACCTAGCGGCGAGCAGTTCTTC.

The V and J genes are TRBV9 and TRBJ2-3, with 7 bases matching TRBD1. This CDR3 region has 18 residues. V lost 0 bases, J lost 2 bases, and 12 bases stayed unmatched. CDR1 and CDR2 from the germline V gene are SGDLS and YYNGEE. The CDR3, as DNA: TGTGCCAGCAGCGTAGCTAGAAGTACAGGGGTAACCACAGATACGCAGTATTTT. Translating gives CASSVARSTGVTTDTQYF.

The genes are TRBV7-8 and TRBJ1-4, with 8 nucleotides matching TRBD1. The germline V gene has CDR1 SGHVS and CDR2 FQNEAQ. The CDR3 runs 12 residues. Trimming removed 5 bases from V and 7 bases from J; junction bases left unmatched: 0. Written as DNA, the CDR3 is TGTGCCAGCAGCCAGGGGGCTGAAAAACTGTTTTTT. As protein: CASSQGAEKLFF.

This chain joins TRBV7-8 and TRBJ2-5, with 7 bases fitting TRBD1. V trimming: 1 base; J trimming: 4 bases; junction bases outside the gene matches: 12. There are 17 residues in the CDR3. The germline CDR1 and CDR2 sequences are SGHVS and FQNEAQ. The CDR3 is CASSLGIGGPQVETQYF. CDR3 bases: TGTGCCAGCAGCTTAGGGATAGGGGGCCCTCAGGTAGAGACCCAGTACTTC.

This clone has only a few counts. The rearrangement joins TRBV9 to TRBJ2-2, with TRBD2 matching 16 bases. Losses at the gene ends were 4 bases for V and 5 bases for J; bases not matched to a gene: 8. Germline V gives CDR1 SGDLS, CDR2 YYNGEE. The CDR3 covers 18 residues. The CDR3 nucleotides read TGTGCCAGCAGCACGGGACTAGCGGGGGGGCCAGGTACCGGGGAGCTGTTTTTT. Translated: CASSTGLAGGPGTGELFF.

This clone has only a few counts. This specimen includes other DNA sequences encoding the same CDR3. This chain connects TRBV5-1 to TRBJ2-5; the D gene is possibly TRBD1 (6 bases). Trimming cost V 4 bases and J 5 bases, with 12 bases left between them. The germline gives CDR1 SGHRS, CDR2 YFSETQ. The CDR3 extends over 13 amino acids. CDR3 sequence: CASSLGTGETQYF. The CDR3 DNA is TGCGCCAGCAGCCTGGGTACAGGGGAGACCCAGTACTTC.

The V and J genes are TRBV29-1 and TRBJ2-2; D uncertain. Germline V gene sequence: CDR1 SQVTM, CDR2 ANQGSEA. The CDR3 has 12 amino acids. V was cut by 1 base and J by 7 bases, with 7 bases left in between. The CDR3 DNA reads TGCAGCGTTGAAGGTCCAGGCGGGGAGCTGTTTTTT. The encoded protein is CSVEGPGGELFF.

The chain employs TRBV5-8 and TRBJ1-5, with TRBD1 as a possible D gene (6 bases). V shed 5 bases and J shed 7 bases, with 13 bases lying between them. In germline, CDR1 is SGHTS, CDR2 YDEGEE. This CDR3 comprises 13 residues. CDR3 residues: CASRGDKGQPQHF. The DNA of the CDR3 is TGTGCCAGCAGGGGGGACAAGGGGCAGCCCCAGCATTTT.

The chain is built from TRBV19 and TRBJ1-5; D is possibly TRBD1 (6 bases). The germline CDR1 and CDR2 sequences are LNHDA and SQIVND (reference sequence). The CDR3 contains 13 residues. The germline V and J ends were trimmed by 8 bases and 3 bases, with 11 bases remaining between them. CDR3 in amino acids: CASQWTVNQPQHF. The DNA of the CDR3 is TGTGCCAGTCAATGGACAGTCAATCAGCCCCAGCATTTT.

The gene calls are TRBV19 and TRBJ2-5; D perhaps matches TRBD1 (6 bases). The CDR3 consists of 15 residues. Germline loops: CDR1 LNHDA, CDR2 SQIVND (reference sequence). Between the trimmed V and J ends, which lost 4 bases and 1 base, there was a span of 13 bases. CDR3 DNA sequence: TGTGCCAGTAGTAAGGGGGACGGACCCCAAGAGACCCAGTACTTC. It codes for CASSKGDGPQETQYF.